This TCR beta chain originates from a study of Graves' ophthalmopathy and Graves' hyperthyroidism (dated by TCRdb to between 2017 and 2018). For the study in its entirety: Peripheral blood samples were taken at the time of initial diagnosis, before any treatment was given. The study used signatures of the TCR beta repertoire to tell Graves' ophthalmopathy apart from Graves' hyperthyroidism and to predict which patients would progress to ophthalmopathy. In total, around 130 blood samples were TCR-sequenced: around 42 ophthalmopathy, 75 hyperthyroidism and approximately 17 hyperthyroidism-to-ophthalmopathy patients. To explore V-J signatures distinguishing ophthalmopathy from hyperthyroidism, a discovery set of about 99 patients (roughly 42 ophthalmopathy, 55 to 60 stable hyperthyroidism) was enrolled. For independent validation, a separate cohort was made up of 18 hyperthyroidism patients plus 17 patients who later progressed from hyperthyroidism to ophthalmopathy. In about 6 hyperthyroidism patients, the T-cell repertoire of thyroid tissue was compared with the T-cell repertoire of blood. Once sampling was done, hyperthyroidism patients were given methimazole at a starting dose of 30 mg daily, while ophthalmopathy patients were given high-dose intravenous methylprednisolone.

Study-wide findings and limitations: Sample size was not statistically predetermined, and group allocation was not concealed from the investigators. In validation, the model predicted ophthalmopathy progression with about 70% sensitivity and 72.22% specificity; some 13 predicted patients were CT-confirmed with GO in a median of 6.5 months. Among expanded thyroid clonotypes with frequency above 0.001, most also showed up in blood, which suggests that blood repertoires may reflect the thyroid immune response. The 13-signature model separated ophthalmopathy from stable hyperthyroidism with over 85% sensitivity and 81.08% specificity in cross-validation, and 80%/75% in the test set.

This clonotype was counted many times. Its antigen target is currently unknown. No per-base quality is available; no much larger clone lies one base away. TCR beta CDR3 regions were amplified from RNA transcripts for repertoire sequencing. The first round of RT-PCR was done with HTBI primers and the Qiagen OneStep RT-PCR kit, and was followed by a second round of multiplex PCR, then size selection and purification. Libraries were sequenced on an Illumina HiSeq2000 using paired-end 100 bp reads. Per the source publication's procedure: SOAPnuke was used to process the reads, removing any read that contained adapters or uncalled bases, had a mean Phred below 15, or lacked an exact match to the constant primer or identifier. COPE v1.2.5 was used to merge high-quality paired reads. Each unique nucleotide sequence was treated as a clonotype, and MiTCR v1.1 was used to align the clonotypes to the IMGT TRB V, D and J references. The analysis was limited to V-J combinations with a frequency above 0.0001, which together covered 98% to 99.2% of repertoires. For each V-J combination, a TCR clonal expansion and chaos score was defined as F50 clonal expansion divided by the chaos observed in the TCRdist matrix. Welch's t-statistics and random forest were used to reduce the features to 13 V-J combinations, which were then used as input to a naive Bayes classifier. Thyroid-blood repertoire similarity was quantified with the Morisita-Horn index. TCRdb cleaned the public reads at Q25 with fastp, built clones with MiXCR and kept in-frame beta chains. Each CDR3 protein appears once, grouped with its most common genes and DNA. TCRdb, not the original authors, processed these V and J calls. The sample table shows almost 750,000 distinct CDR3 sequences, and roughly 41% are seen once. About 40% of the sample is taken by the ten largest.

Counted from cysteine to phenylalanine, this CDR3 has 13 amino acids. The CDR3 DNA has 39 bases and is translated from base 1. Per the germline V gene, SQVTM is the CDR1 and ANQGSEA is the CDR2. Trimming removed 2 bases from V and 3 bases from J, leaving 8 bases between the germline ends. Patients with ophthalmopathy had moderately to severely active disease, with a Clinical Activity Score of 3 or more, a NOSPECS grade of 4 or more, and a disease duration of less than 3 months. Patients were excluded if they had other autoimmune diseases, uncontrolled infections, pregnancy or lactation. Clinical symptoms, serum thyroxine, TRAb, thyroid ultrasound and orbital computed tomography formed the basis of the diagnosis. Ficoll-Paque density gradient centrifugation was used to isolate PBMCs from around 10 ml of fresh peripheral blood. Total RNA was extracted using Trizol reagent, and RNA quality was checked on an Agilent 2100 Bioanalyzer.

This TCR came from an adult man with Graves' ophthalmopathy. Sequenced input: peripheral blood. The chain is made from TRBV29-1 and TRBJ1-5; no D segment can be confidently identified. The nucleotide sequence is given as TGCAGCGTTGAATGGGCAGCCAATCAGCCCCAGCATTTT. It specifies CSVEWAANQPQHF.